This T cell receptor (beta chain) was retrieved from a study of identical twins. Study findings and constraints: Invariant T cells like MAIT and iNKT could partly confound the zero-insertion analyses.

This clonotype was counted a few times. Its antigen is not known. A universal primer site arose from template switching, and cDNA bore unique molecular identifiers. TCRdb reprocessed the 5' RACE reads via MiXCR and lists one record per CDR3 protein. The sample contains 500,000 to 650,000 distinct CDR3 sequences, about a fifth of which appear only once. This CDR3 has 15 residues. V gave up 3 bases and J gave up 0 bases, with 11 bases separating them. These data were also filed under a second study, of yellow fever vaccine responses in identical twins.

What was sequenced was CD4+ T cells sorted from blood. This chain connects TRBV12-3 or TRBV12-4 to TRBJ1-2; D gene unclear. This TCR was recovered from a woman younger than 30 in good health. The CDR3 DNA sequence: TGTGCCAGCAGTTTTATCAGGACGTCTAACTATGGCTACACCTTC. Amino acids: CASSFIRTSNYGYTF.